The 21 T cell receptor beta chains listed next were all sequenced from one sample in a study of T cells in Graves' hyperthyroidism and ophthalmopathy. Using RNA transcripts as the source, TCR beta CDR3 regions were amplified. First-round RT-PCR of the TCR CDR3 relied on the HTBI primer set. Each CDR3 protein is one row after TCRdb ran MiXCR on the multiplex PCR reads. The sample holds 490,000 or so distinct CDR3 sequences, 20% to 25% seen once. The sequencing input was blood. The receptors were sampled from an older woman with Graves' ophthalmopathy.

The CDR3 here is CASSPNGGVLDTQYF. In DNA form, the CDR3 reads TGTGCCAGCAGCCCCAACGGGGGGGTACTTGATACGCAGTATTTT. This sequence joins TRBV7-8 and TRBJ2-3, with TRBD2 matching over 8 bases. CDR1 and CDR2 (germline): SGHVS, FQNEAQ. CDR3 size: 15 residues. The V and J ends lost 5 bases and 6 bases, in that order; junction bases with no gene match: 10.

The chain couples TRBV6-4 to TRBJ1-1; D is ambiguous. This CDR3 is built from 14 residues. Per germline, CDR1 MRHNA and CDR2 SNTAGT. Trimming removed 6 bases from V and 3 bases from J, with 14 bases in between. CDR3 sequence: CASREDHSYTEAFF. The CDR3 DNA is TGTGCCAGCAGGGAGGACCATTCTTACACTGAAGCTTTCTTT.

In regard to this clonotype: Just one base apart from a much larger clone, this may be a read error. V gene TRBV28 combines with J gene TRBJ2-5; D not certain. The CDR3 loop spans 12 amino acids. The V gene's germline CDR1 is MDHEN and CDR2 SYDVKM. The CDR3 nucleotides read TGTGTCAGTCAGGAAGGGAAAGAGACCCAGTACTTC. It specifies CVSQEGKETQYF.

V and J are TRBV27 and TRBJ1-1, with D tentatively TRBD1 (6 bases). Trimming shortened V by 3 bases and J by 11 bases, and 10 bases separated the two germline ends. Germline V gene lookup returns CDR1 MNHEY and CDR2 SMNVEV (reference sequence). The CDR3 consists of 11 residues. CDR3 DNA sequence: TGTGCCAGCAGTTTGGGACAAAAGGCTTTCTTT. It encodes CASSLGQKAFF.

The chain has TRBV7-9 and TRBJ2-3; D uncertain. The V gene lost 5 bases and the J gene lost 2 bases, with 8 bases spanning the gap. The CDR3 has 13 residues. Per the germline V gene, CDR1 is SEHNR and CDR2 is FQNEAQ (reference sequence). The CDR3 sequence: CASSMQVTDTQYF. In nucleotides, the CDR3 is TGTGCCAGCAGCATGCAAGTCACAGATACGCAGTATTTT.

This chain links TRBV5-6 with TRBJ1-5; D perhaps matches TRBD1 (6 bases). The CDR3 runs 16 residues. The ends were cut back, 2 bases at V and 4 bases at J, with 16 bases in the middle. Germline V gene lookup returns CDR1 SGHDT and CDR2 YYEEEE. As DNA, the CDR3 is TGTGCCAGCAGCTTAGGGGGGGCGGGGAAAAATCAGCCCCAGCATTTT. Translating it yields CASSLGGAGKNQPQHF.

The V gene is TRBV5-1, the J gene TRBJ2-1; 10 nucleotides line up with TRBD2. The CDR3 is made up of 17 amino acids. The germline CDR1 and CDR2 sequences are SGHRS and YFSETQ. Trimming cost V 2 bases and J 8 bases; bases outside gene matches: 13. In nucleotides, the CDR3 is TGCGCCAGCAGCTTACCCACTACTAGCGGGAACGGGGATGAGCAGTTCTTC. Encoded protein: CASSLPTTSGNGDEQFF.

This clonotype has more than one count but fewer than ten. The CDR3 DNA is TGTGCCAGCAGGGACGGACGTGCAGATACGCAGTATTTT. Amino acid sequence: CASRDGRADTQYF. This chain links TRBV27 with TRBJ2-3; D is unresolved. CDR1 is MNHEY, CDR2 SMNVEV, per germline (reference sequence). The CDR3 totals 13 residues. Trimming stripped 6 bases from V and 4 bases from J, with 11 bases between.

This clonotype came up a few times. The V call is TRBV7-2, the J call TRBJ2-7; D might be TRBD2 (5 bases). V was clipped by 2 bases and J by 2 bases, with 10 bases between them. CDR3 length: 14 amino acids. Per the germline V gene, CDR1 is SGHTA and CDR2 is FQGNSA. The CDR3 reads CASSLIAGTYEQYF. As DNA, the CDR3 is TGTGCCAGCAGCTTAATTGCGGGTACCTACGAGCAGTACTTC. The full variable domain, completed using reference TRBV7-2 and TRBJ2-7, is GAGVSQSPSNKVTEKGKDVELRCDPISGHTALYWYRQSLGQGLEFLIYFQGNSAPDKSGLPSDRFSAERTGGSVSTLTIQRTQQEDSAVYLCASSLIAGTYEQYFGPGTRLTVT.

This clonotype turned up a few times. The chain couples TRBV20-1 to TRBJ1-2; TRBD1 matches at 9 bases. Looked up from germline, CDR1 is DFQATT and CDR2 is SNEGSKA (reference sequence). CDR3 length: 14 amino acids. With 5 bases clipped from V and 5 bases from J, the junction kept 9 bases outside the gene matches. The CDR3, as DNA: TGCAGTGCTCTCGGACAGGGGCAGGGGTATGGCTACACCTTC. Protein sequence: CSALGQGQGYGYTF.

A single count supports this clonotype. The chain uses TRBV7-2 and TRBJ2-7; 8 bases line up with TRBD2. This CDR3 has 15 amino acids. Germline loops: CDR1 SGHTA, CDR2 FQGNSA. With V trimmed by 3 bases and J by 3 bases, 7 bases remained unmatched. CDR3 coding DNA: TGTGCCAGCAGCTTTGTGAGCGGGAGTGGCTACGAGCAGTACTTC. Translation gives CASSFVSGSGYEQYF.

This clonotype has at least ten counts. V gene TRBV3-1 combines with J gene TRBJ1-4; no firm D call. Germline assignment: CDR1 LGHDT and CDR2 YNNKEL (reference sequence). V was shortened by 3 bases and J by 4 bases, with 3 bases between the two germline ends. This CDR3 has 12 residues. DNA of the CDR3: TGTGCCAGCAGCCAGGTTAATGAAAAACTGTTTTTT. The encoded protein is CASSQVNEKLFF.

Only a few counts were recorded for this clonotype. This chain links TRBV6-1 with TRBJ1-6, with 7 positions matching TRBD1. The germline gives CDR1 MNHNS, CDR2 SASEGT. Unmatched junction bases numbered 5, after V lost 6 bases and J lost 6 bases. The CDR3 covers 14 residues. The CDR3 protein is CASRPGQTNSPLHF. Here the CDR3 DNA reads TGTGCCAGCAGGCCGGGACAGACTAATTCACCCCTCCACTTT.

This clonotype was seen many times. The rearrangement links TRBV2 to TRBJ1-6, with 8 bases that match TRBD1. Germline assignment: CDR1 SNHLY and CDR2 FYNNEI. The CDR3 length is 14 residues. V dropped 4 bases and J dropped 10; count of bases not matched to a gene: 6. Here the CDR3 reads CASSVGQGRSPLHF. The DNA of the CDR3 is TGTGCCAGCAGTGTCGGACAGGGACGCTCACCCCTCCACTTT. Filled out from reference TRBV2 and TRBJ1-6, the complete variable domain reads EPEVTQTPSHQVTQMGQEVILRCVPISNHLYFYWYRQILGQKVEFLVSFYNNEISEKSEIFDDQFSVERPDGSNFTLKIRSTKLEDSAMYFCASSVGQGRSPLHFGNGTRLTVT.

V is TRBV4-1 and J is TRBJ2-7, with 13 bases that match TRBD2. This CDR3 is built from 17 residues. With 1 base clipped from V and 5 bases from J, the junction kept 8 bases outside the gene matches. From germline, CDR1 is MGHRA and CDR2 YSYEKL. The CDR3 DNA sequence: TGCGCCAGCAGCCAAGGATCCGGACTAGCGGGAGAGGACGAGCAGTACTTC. It specifies CASSQGSGLAGEDEQYF.

A few counts support this clonotype. CDR3 protein: CASSPRARTANTIYF. The CDR3 nucleotides read TGTGCCAGCAGTCCCAGGGCCCGGACAGCAAACACCATATATTTT. The gene calls are TRBV27 and TRBJ1-3; TRBD1 is a possible D gene (6 bases). The ends were cut back, 5 bases at V and 6 bases at J, with 17 bases in the middle. The CDR3 sequence is 15 residues long. Germline CDR1 is MNHEY and CDR2 is SMNVEV (reference sequence).

This clonotype showed up many times. The chain couples TRBV28 to TRBJ1-2; TRBD1 matches at 9 bases. The CDR3 sequence is 15 residues long. Germline CDR1 and CDR2: MDHEN and SYDVKM. V was pared by 4 bases and J by 4 bases, with 7 bases of the junction left unmatched. The CDR3 sequence: CASSWPGTGSYGYTF. CDR3 in DNA: TGTGCCAGCAGTTGGCCCGGGACAGGGTCCTATGGCTACACCTTC.

The chain has TRBV4-2 and TRBJ1-5, with TRBD1 as a possible D gene (6 bases). Trimming shortened V by 0 bases and J by 2 bases, and 14 bases separated the two germline ends. Germline CDR1 and CDR2: LGHNA and YNFKEQ. The CDR3 totals 17 residues. The CDR3 sequence: CASSQERGRCCNQPQHF. The CDR3 coding sequence is TGTGCCAGCAGCCAAGAGCGGGGGCGATGTTGCAATCAGCCCCAGCATTTT.

The chain combines TRBV20-1 with TRBJ2-1; the match to TRBD2 covers 10 bases. There are 14 residues in the CDR3. The germline CDR1 and CDR2 sequences are DFQATT and SNEGSKA (reference sequence). Germline trimming cut 3 bases from V and 6 bases from J; bases unmatched to any gene: 5. This CDR3 is CSASGWTSGNEQFF. In DNA form, the CDR3 reads TGCAGTGCTAGTGGATGGACTAGCGGCAATGAGCAGTTCTTC.

This clonotype was picked up many times. V gene TRBV6-2 or TRBV6-3 combines with J gene TRBJ2-5; D is unresolved. Germline loops: CDR1 MNHEY, CDR2 SVGEGT. V gave up 7 bases and J gave up 4 bases, with 7 bases separating them. The CDR3 length is 11 residues. CDR3 residues: CASNHGETQYF. The CDR3 DNA reads as TGTGCCAGCAACCACGGAGAGACCCAGTACTTC.

The V and J genes are TRBV30 and TRBJ2-3; D possibly corresponds to TRBD2 (6 bases). Deletions cut 1 base from V and 4 bases from J, with 9 bases between. Germline V CDR1 and CDR2: GTSNPN, SVGIG (reference sequence). The CDR3 has 13 amino acids. CDR3 nucleotide sequence: TGTGCCTGGAGTGGACTAGAGCCAGATACGCAGTATTTT. Amino acids: CAWSGLEPDTQYF.